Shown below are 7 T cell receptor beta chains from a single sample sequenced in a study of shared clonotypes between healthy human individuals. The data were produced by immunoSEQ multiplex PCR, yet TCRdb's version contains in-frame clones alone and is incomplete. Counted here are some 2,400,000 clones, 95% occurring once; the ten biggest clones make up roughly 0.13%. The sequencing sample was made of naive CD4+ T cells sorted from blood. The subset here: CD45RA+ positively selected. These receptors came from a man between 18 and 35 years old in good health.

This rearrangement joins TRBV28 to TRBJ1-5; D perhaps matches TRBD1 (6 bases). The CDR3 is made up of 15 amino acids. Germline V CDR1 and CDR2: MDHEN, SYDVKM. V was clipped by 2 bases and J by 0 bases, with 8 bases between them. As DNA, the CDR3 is TGTGCCAGCAGTTTAGGACAGAATAGCAATCAGCCCCAGCATTTT. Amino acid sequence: CASSLGQNSNQPQHF.

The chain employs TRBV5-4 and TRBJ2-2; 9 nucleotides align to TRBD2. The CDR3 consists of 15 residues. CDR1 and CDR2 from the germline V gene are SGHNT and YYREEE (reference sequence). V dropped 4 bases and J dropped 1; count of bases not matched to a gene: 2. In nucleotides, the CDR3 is TGTGCCAGCAGCCCGCGGGGGGGGAACACCGGGGAGCTGTTTTTT. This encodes CASSPRGGNTGELFF. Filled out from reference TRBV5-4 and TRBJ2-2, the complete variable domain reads ETGVTQSPTHLIKTRGQQVTLRCSSQSGHNTVSWYQQALGQGPQFIFQYYREEENGRGNFPPRFSGLQFPNYSSELNVNALELDDSALYLCASSPRGGNTGELFFGEGSRLTVL.

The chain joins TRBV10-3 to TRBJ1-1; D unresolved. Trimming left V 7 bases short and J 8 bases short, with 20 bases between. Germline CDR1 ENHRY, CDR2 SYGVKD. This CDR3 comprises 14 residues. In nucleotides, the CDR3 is TGTGCCATCACCCGTAGTAGGACCCCCTCCGAAGCTTTCTTT. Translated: CAITRSRTPSEAFF.

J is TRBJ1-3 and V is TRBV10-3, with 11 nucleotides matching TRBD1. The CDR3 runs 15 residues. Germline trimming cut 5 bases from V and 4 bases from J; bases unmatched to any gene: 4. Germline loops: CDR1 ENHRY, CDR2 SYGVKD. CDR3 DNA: TGTGCCATCAGTCAAGGGACAGGGGGAGGAAACACCATATATTTT. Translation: CAISQGTGGGNTIYF.

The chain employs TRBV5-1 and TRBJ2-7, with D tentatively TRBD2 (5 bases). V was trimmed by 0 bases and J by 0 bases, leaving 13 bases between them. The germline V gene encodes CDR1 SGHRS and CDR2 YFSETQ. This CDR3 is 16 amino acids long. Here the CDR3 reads CASSLASAGNSYEQYF. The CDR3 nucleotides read TGCGCCAGCAGCTTGGCCTCCGCCGGGAACTCCTACGAGCAGTACTTC.

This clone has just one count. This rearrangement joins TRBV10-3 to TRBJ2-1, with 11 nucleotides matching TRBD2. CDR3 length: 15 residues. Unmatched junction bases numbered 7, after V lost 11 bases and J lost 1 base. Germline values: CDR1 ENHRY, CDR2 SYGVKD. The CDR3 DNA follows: TGTGCCGCCGGGACTAGCGGCCAGTCCTACAATGAGCAGTTCTTC. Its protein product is CAAGTSGQSYNEQFF.

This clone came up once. This chain's CDR3 is CASSLGTSVYNEQFF. The CDR3 region has the DNA TGCGCCAGCAGCCTGGGGACTAGCGTATACAATGAGCAGTTCTTC. The rearrangement links TRBV5-1 to TRBJ2-1; TRBD2 matches 10 bases. The V gene end was trimmed by 4 bases and the J gene end by 4 bases; junction bases not matched to a gene: 5. Germline V gene lookup returns CDR1 SGHRS and CDR2 YFSETQ. The CDR3 contains 15 residues.